The 18 T cell receptor beta chains in this list originate from one sample, sequenced in a study of early T cells in non-severe SARS-CoV-2 infection. TCRdb reanalysed the 5' RACE reads using MiXCR and keeps one entry per CDR3 protein. The sample holds about 60,000 distinct CDR3 sequences, roughly 5.9% seen once. Sequences were obtained from whole blood. These receptors were collected from an adult who was a healthcare worker with PCR-confirmed SARS-CoV-2 infection or an uninfected control (not recorded which).

This clonotype has at least ten counts. The rearrangement uses TRBV12-3 or TRBV12-4 and TRBJ1-4, with D unclear. The CDR3 has 14 residues. Trimming pared 6 bases from V and 0 bases from J, leaving 8 bases between. CDR3: CASSGPPTNEKLFF. In DNA, the CDR3 is TGTGCCAGCAGCGGCCCTCCAACTAATGAAAAACTGTTTTTT.

This clonotype was observed many times. The CDR3 DNA sequence: TGTGCCAGCAGCTTAGTGGGCGATCCGGGACAGCTGAACACCGGGGAGCTGTTTTTT. Amino acids: CASSLVGDPGQLNTGELFF. The genes are TRBV7-9 and TRBJ2-2, with TRBD1 matching over 7 bases. Germline V CDR1 and CDR2: SEHNR, FQNEAQ (reference sequence). The CDR3 covers 19 residues. Losses at the gene ends were 1 base for V and 1 base for J; bases not matched to a gene: 12.

The chain has TRBV3-1 and TRBJ2-2; D unresolved. The V end lost 0 bases, the J end lost 4 bases, and 18 bases lay between the germline ends. CDR1 LGHDT and CDR2 YNNKEL come from the germline V gene (reference sequence). This CDR3 has 18 residues. The CDR3 DNA reads as TGTGCCAGCAGCCAAGACGGTCGATGGGTATCAGGCACCGGGGAGCTGTTTTTT. This gives the protein CASSQDGRWVSGTGELFF.

In DNA, the CDR3 is TGTGCCAGCAGCCGCCCGGGACTAGCGGGCTACGAGCAGTACTTC. Translation: CASSRPGLAGYEQYF. The chain is built from TRBV4-2 and TRBJ2-7; TRBD2 agrees at 12 bases. Germline CDR1 and CDR2: LGHNA and YNFKEQ. The CDR3 is 15 residues long. The trim removed 4 bases at V and 3 bases at J, leaving 4 bases unmatched.

This clonotype has a count of ten or more. The CDR3 DNA follows: TGTGCCAGCAGTGTGGGACAGGGGGCCTACGAGCAGTACTTC. Amino acid sequence: CASSVGQGAYEQYF. The V call is TRBV27, the J call TRBJ2-7; 11 bases map to TRBD1. The junction had 2 bases not matched to a gene; V was cut back by 5 bases and J by 2 bases. CDR3 length equals 14 residues. Looked up from germline, CDR1 is MNHEY and CDR2 is SMNVEV (reference sequence).

This clonotype was counted at least ten times. The gene calls are TRBV2 and TRBJ1-1; D is unresolved. The CDR3 is made up of 14 amino acids. Trimming pared 6 bases from V and 0 bases from J, leaving 11 bases between. The germline V gene has CDR1 SNHLY and CDR2 FYNNEI. In nucleotides, the CDR3 is TGTGCCAGCAGAGCTGACGGCTTGAACACTGAAGCTTTCTTT. Protein product: CASRADGLNTEAFF.

This chain uses TRBV7-6 with TRBJ2-2; the D is unclear. Germline V gene lookup returns CDR1 SGHVS and CDR2 FNYEAQ. The V end was cut by 0 bases, the J end by 3 bases, with 8 bases between. The CDR3 runs 15 residues. CDR3 region: CASSLAIRDTGELFF. CDR3 bases: TGTGCCAGCAGCTTAGCTATACGAGACACCGGGGAGCTGTTTTTT.

This clonotype was seen many times. The CDR3 coding sequence is TGCAGTGCTAGAGACATTGGACAGGGAAATTCACCCCTCCACTTT. It yields the protein CSARDIGQGNSPLHF. V usage is TRBV20-1 and J usage is TRBJ1-6; 8 positions agree with TRBD1. Losses at the gene ends were 0 bases for V and 7 bases for J; bases not matched to a gene: 5. The germline CDR1 and CDR2 sequences are DFQATT and SNEGSKA (reference sequence). CDR3 length equals 15 residues.

The chain recombines TRBV6-5 with TRBJ1-1; maybe TRBD1 (6 bases). This CDR3 has 15 residues. CDR1 is MNHEY and CDR2 is SVGAGI in the germline V gene. V lost 6 bases and J lost 4, with 18 bases in between. The CDR3: CASSIEGGRGTEAFF. The CDR3, as DNA: TGTGCCAGCAGCATCGAAGGGGGAAGGGGCACTGAAGCTTTCTTT.

This rearrangement joins TRBV7-9 to TRBJ1-3, with D unclear. V gave up 0 bases and J gave up 4 bases, with 4 bases separating them. This CDR3 is built from 13 residues. CDR1 SEHNR and CDR2 FQNEAQ come from the germline V gene (reference sequence). The CDR3 here is CASSLAPGNTIYF. In DNA form, the CDR3 reads TGTGCCAGCAGCTTAGCGCCCGGAAACACCATATATTTT. Supplemented by reference TRBV7-9 and TRBJ1-3, the full variable domain reads DTGVSQNPRHKITKRGQNVTFRCDPISEHNRLYWYRQTLGQGPEFLTYFQNEAQLEKSRLLSDRFSAERPKGSFSTLEIQRTEQGDSAMYLCASSLAPGNTIYFGEGSWLTVV.

In its sample, this clonotype was seen many times. The V gene is TRBV5-1, the J gene TRBJ2-4; perhaps TRBD2 as D (5 bases). V was cut by 5 bases and J by 1 base, with 16 bases left in between. The CDR3 is 16 amino acids. The germline CDR1 and CDR2 sequences are SGHRS and YFSETQ. The CDR3 sequence is CASSPGPTGAKNIQYF. The DNA of the CDR3 is TGCGCCAGCAGTCCGGGCCCGACGGGGGCCAAAAACATTCAGTACTTC. Looking up the rest from reference TRBV5-1 and TRBJ2-4 gives the full variable domain: KAGVTQTPRYLIKTRGQQVTLSCSPISGHRSVSWYQQTPGQGLQFLFEYFSETQRNKGNFPGRFSGRQFSNSRSEMNVSTLELGDSALYLCASSPGPTGAKNIQYFGAGTRLSVL.

On this clonotype: This may come from a read error, since a much larger clone is one base off. The V gene is TRBV27, the J gene TRBJ2-7, with D possibly called TRBD1 or TRBD2 (5 bases each). This CDR3 spans 14 amino acids. Looked up from germline, CDR1 is MNHEY and CDR2 is SMNVEV (reference sequence). This CDR3 reads CASRSGTLSSEQYF. CDR3 nucleotide sequence: TGTGCCAGCCGTTCTGGGACCCTATCCTCCGAGCAGTACTTC.

This clonotype was recorded many times. V gene TRBV12-3 or TRBV12-4 combines with J gene TRBJ1-1, with 7 nucleotides matching TRBD1. Trimming took 5 bases from V and 6 from J; bases not matched to a gene: 6. The CDR3 is made up of 13 amino acids. DNA of the CDR3: TGTGCCAGCAGTCCACAGGGGCCGGCTGAAGCTTTCTTT. This encodes CASSPQGPAEAFF.

This clonotype was counted ten times or more. This rearrangement joins TRBV7-2 to TRBJ2-3; 10 nucleotides align to TRBD2. V gave up 7 bases and J gave up 5 bases; unmatched junction bases: 6. Germline V gives CDR1 SGHTA, CDR2 FQGNSA. This CDR3 is 14 amino acids long. CDR3 coding DNA: TGTGCCAGCATGAGCGGGGGGGCGGGAGATACGCAGTATTTT. It is translated as CASMSGGAGDTQYF.

This clonotype was seen at least ten times. This chain joins TRBV20-1 and TRBJ2-7, with 7 bases that match TRBD1. The CDR3 covers 13 residues. Germline V gene lookup returns CDR1 DFQATT and CDR2 SNEGSKA (reference sequence). The trim removed 3 bases at V and 3 bases at J, leaving 5 bases unmatched. This CDR3 reads CSASHSGGYEQYF. CDR3 in DNA: TGCAGTGCTAGCCACTCAGGGGGCTACGAGCAGTACTTC.

This clonotype has at least ten counts. V and J are TRBV12-3 or TRBV12-4 and TRBJ2-4, with a tentative D call TRBD2 (6 bases). The CDR3 loop spans 12 amino acids. The V end lost 7 bases, the J end lost 6 bases, and 10 bases lay between the germline ends. CDR3 loop: CASTGSLNIQYF. The CDR3 region has the DNA TGTGCCAGCACCGGGAGCCTAAACATTCAGTACTTC.

This clonotype was counted ten times or more. V gene TRBV27 combines with J gene TRBJ2-5, with TRBD2 matching over 8 bases. Losses at the gene ends were 6 bases for V and 3 bases for J; bases not matched to a gene: 12. This CDR3 has 16 residues. Germline CDR1 is MNHEY and CDR2 is SMNVEV (reference sequence). The CDR3 is CASSPTGTSMEETQYF. CDR3 in DNA: TGTGCCAGCAGCCCAACCGGGACTAGTATGGAAGAGACCCAGTACTTC.

This clonotype occurred a few times. The rearrangement joins TRBV20-1 to TRBJ1-1, with 7 bases aligning to TRBD1. V shed 5 bases and J 1 base; nucleotides not matched to a gene: 10. The CDR3 consists of 15 residues. Per germline, CDR1 DFQATT and CDR2 SNEGSKA (reference sequence). The CDR3 DNA follows: TGCAGTGCTCAGAAAGGGGGCGCGTGGAACACTGAAGCTTTCTTT. It is translated as CSAQKGGAWNTEAFF.